The source of this TCR beta chain is a study of T cell responses to AZD1222 COVID-19 vaccine. Study-wide findings and caveats: Spike regions recognized by vaccine-associated CD4 TCRs spanned the protein, led by 160-218 and 743-854.

Repertoires were generated with immunoSEQ multiplex PCR, while TCRdb's copy carries only in-frame clones and drops some. The sample yields nearly 110,000 clones, 75% to 95% seen once. CDR1 and CDR2 from the germline V gene are KGHSH and LQKENI. This CDR3 is 14 amino acids long. The germline V and J ends were trimmed by 3 bases and 9 bases, with 15 bases remaining between them. As to this clone: Its matching antigen is unknown.

The sample was peripheral blood, taken 28 days after the second AZD1222 dose. This chain uses TRBV18 with TRBJ2-1, with D perhaps matching TRBD2 (6 bases). This clonotype originated in an adult who received the AZD1222 COVID-19 vaccine. Written as DNA, the CDR3 is TGTGCCAGCTCACCGGGAGCAGACGGGAGTGAGCAGTTCTTC. Amino acids: CASSPGADGSEQFF. The whole variable domain, filled in from reference TRBV18 and TRBJ2-1, reads NAGVMQNPRHLVRRRGQEARLRCSPMKGHSHVYWYRQLPEEGLKFMVYLQKENIIDESGMPKERFSAEFPKEGPSILRIQQVVRGDSAAYFCASSPGADGSEQFFGPGTRLTVL.